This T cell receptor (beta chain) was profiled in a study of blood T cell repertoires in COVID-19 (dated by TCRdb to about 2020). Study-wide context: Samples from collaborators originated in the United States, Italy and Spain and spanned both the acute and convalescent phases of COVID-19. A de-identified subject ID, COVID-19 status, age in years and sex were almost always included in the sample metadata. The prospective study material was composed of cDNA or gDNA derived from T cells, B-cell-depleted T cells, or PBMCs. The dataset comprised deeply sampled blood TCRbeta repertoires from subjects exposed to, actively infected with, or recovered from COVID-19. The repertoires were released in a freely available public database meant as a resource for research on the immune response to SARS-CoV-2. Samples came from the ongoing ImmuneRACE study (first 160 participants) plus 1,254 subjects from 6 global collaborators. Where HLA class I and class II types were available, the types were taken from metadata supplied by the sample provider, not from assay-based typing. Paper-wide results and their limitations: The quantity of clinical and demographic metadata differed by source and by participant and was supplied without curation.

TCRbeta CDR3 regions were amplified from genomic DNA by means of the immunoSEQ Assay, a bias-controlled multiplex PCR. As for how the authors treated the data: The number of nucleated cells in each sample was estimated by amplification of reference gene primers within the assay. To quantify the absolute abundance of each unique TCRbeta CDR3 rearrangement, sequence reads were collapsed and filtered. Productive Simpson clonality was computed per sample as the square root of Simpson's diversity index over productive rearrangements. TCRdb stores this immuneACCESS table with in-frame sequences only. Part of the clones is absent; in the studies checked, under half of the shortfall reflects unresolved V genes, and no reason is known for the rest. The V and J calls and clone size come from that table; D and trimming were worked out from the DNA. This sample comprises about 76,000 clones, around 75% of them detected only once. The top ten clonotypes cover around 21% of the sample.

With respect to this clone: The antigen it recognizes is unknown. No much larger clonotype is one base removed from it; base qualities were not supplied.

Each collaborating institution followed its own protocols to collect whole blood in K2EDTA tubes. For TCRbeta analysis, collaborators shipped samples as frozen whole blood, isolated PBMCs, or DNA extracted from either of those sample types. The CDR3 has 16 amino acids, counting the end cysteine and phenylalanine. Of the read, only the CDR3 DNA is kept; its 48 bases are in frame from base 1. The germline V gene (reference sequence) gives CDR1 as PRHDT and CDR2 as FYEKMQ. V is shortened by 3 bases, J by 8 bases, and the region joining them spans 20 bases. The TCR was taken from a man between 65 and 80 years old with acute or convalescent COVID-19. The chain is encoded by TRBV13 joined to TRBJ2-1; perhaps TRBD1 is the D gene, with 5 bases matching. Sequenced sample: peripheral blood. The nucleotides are TGTGCCAGCAGCTTGTACAGGATTATCGATCGGGATGAGCAGTTCTTC. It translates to CASSLYRIIDRDEQFF. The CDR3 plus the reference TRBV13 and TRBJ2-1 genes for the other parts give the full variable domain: AAGVIQSPRHLIKEKRETATLKCYPIPRHDTVYWYQQGPGQDPQFLISFYEKMQSDKGSIPDRFSAQQFSDYHSELNMSSLELGDSALYFCASSLYRIIDRDEQFFGPGTRLTVL.